This T cell receptor (beta chain) was captured by sequencing in a study of blood T cell repertoires in COVID-19. Germline assignment: CDR1 MNHEY and CDR2 SVGAGI. CDR3 length equals 14 residues. Method: immunoSEQ multiplex PCR; TCRdb's copy keeps in-frame clones and lacks some. The sample has around 300,000 clones; approximately 90% are singletons. A note on this clone: The junction shows a germline mismatch at one end, possibly a read error.

The rearrangement links TRBV6-5 to TRBJ1-2; D may be TRBD1 (5 bases). This sequence was found in a woman under 30 who had recovered from COVID-19. The material sequenced was PBMCs or T cells enriched from blood (not recorded which). CDR3 in amino acids: CASRYTQDLYGYTF. DNA of the CDR3: TGTGCCAGCCGTTACACACAGGACCTCTATGGCTACACCTTC.